A single TCR beta chain is shown here with its context. As handled by the study authors: Amplification from reference gene primers served as the basis for estimated nucleated cell counts. The method was immunoSEQ multiplex PCR; TCRdb's version includes in-frame clones alone and lacks a portion of them. That table gives V, J and clone size, and the DNA gave D and trimming. The sample shows 140,000 to 150,000 clones, roughly 90% of them seen only once. The entry originates in a study of blood T cell repertoires in COVID-19. In the study overall: The United States, Italy and Spain provided the acute and convalescent COVID-19 samples.

CDR3 length equals 14 residues. V lost 5 bases to trimming and J lost 1 base; unmatched junction nucleotides: 2. Germline V gene lookup returns CDR1 MNHEY and CDR2 SMNVEV (reference sequence). The study recruited people aged roughly 18 to 100 years across approximately 25 US areas. Symptom resolution, clearance, or two negative PCRs marked donors in Cohort 3 as recovered. Material: PBMCs or T cells enriched from blood (not recorded which). This TCR was recovered from a man aged 45-60 years who had recovered from COVID-19. The V and J genes are TRBV27 and TRBJ2-3; TRBD2 aligns across 8 bases. The CDR3 DNA sequence: TGTGCCAGCAGTAGGCGGGGGGGCACAGATACGCAGTATTTT. Its translation is CASSRRGGTDTQYF.